A selection of T cell receptor beta chains follows, all from one sample in a study of T-cell memory formation after mild COVID-19. From the 5' RACE reads, TCRdb called clonotypes with MiXCR, one entry per CDR3 protein. The repertoire holds 100,000 to 140,000 distinct CDR3 sequences, with over 13% as singletons. What was sequenced was PBMCs or a T cell subset sorted from them (not recorded which). These TCRs come from a man between 18 and 29 years old who had mild COVID-19 (a few samples of this study predate the infection). Cell type and time point are not known. The CDR3 runs from the conserved cysteine through the conserved F or W. D genes are given only for firm matches. Not every row has a clone size; where given, it reads once, few, many or a size class.

D: TRBD1; J: TRBJ2-3; size: few; V: TRBV19; CDR3: CASRYDRGHTQYF; DNA: TGTGCCAGTAGGTACGACAGGGGTCATACGCAGTATTTT
D: TRBD2; J: TRBJ2-1; size: many; V: TRBV3-1; CDR3: CASSTILAGGPGNEQFF; DNA: TGTGCCAGCAGCACGATCTTAGCGGGGGGGCCGGGGAATGAGCAGTTCTTC
D: TRBD2; J: TRBJ2-1; size: many; V: TRBV15; CDR3: CATSRVSGGAYNEQFF; DNA: TGTGCCACCAGCAGGGTGAGCGGGGGGGCTTACAATGAGCAGTTCTTC
D: NA; J: TRBJ1-2; size: NA; V: TRBV4-3; CDR3: CASSQSFRRQMIYGYTF; DNA: TGCGCCAGCAGCCAAAGTTTTCGGCGACAGATGATCTATGGCTACACCTTC
D: NA; J: TRBJ2-3; size: NA; V: TRBV6-6; CDR3: CASSYSGTDTQYF; DNA: TGTGCCAGCAGTTACTCAGGCACCGATACGCAGTATTTT
D: TRBD1; J: TRBJ2-1; size: NA; V: TRBV14; CDR3: CASSPSPRQGYNEQFF; DNA: TGTGCCAGCAGCCCTAGCCCCCGACAGGGCTACAATGAGCAGTTCTTC
D: NA; J: TRBJ1-1; size: few; V: TRBV6-5; CDR3: CASSYSGLVAFF; DNA: TGTGCCAGCAGTTACTCTGGGTTAGTAGCTTTCTTT
D: NA; J: TRBJ2-7; size: NA; V: TRBV5-4; CDR3: CASSSLPDSSYEQYF; DNA: TGTGCCAGCAGCTCGTTACCGGACAGCTCCTACGAGCAGTACTTC
D: TRBD1; J: TRBJ2-2; size: few; V: TRBV19; CDR3: CASTQSTGVGELFF; DNA: TGTGCCAGTACACAATCGACAGGGGTCGGGGAGCTGTTTTTT
D: TRBD1; J: TRBJ2-5; size: few; V: TRBV2; CDR3: CASSGTAIQETQYF; DNA: TGTGCCAGCAGCGGGACAGCTATACAAGAGACCCAGTACTTC
D: TRBD1; J: TRBJ2-7; size: NA; V: TRBV15; CDR3: CATSRDSGGAYEQYF; DNA: TGTGCCACCAGCAGAGACTCAGGGGGAGCCTACGAGCAGTACTTC
D: NA; J: TRBJ2-3; size: few; V: TRBV6-2/TRBV6-3; CDR3: CASSPATESWADTQYF; DNA: TGTGCCAGCAGCCCCGCGACAGAGTCTTGGGCAGATACGCAGTATTTT
D: NA; J: TRBJ2-3; size: NA; V: TRBV7-3; CDR3: CASSSDSNTDTQYF; DNA: TGTGCCAGCAGCTCGGACAGTAACACAGATACGCAGTATTTT
D: NA; J: TRBJ2-3; size: NA; V: TRBV6-2/TRBV6-3; CDR3: CASTSTRVTDTQYF; DNA: TGTGCCAGCACCTCAACCAGAGTAACAGATACGCAGTATTTT
D: NA; J: TRBJ2-5; size: NA; V: TRBV6-2/TRBV6-3; CDR3: CASSSRGVRETQYF; DNA: TGTGCCAGCAGTTCTAGGGGTGTGAGGGAGACCCAGTACTTC
D: NA; J: TRBJ2-1; size: NA; V: TRBV11-2; CDR3: CASSRWEVDYNEQFF; DNA: TGTGCCAGCAGCCGCTGGGAGGTCGATTACAATGAGCAGTTCTTC
D: TRBD1; J: TRBJ1-2; size: few; V: TRBV12-3/TRBV12-4; CDR3: CASSYDRAYGYTF; DNA: TGTGCCAGCAGCTACGACAGGGCTTATGGCTACACCTTC
D: TRBD2; J: TRBJ2-5; size: NA; V: TRBV12-5; CDR3: CASGLVPLGGLETQYF; DNA: TGTGCTAGTGGTTTGGTCCCCCTCGGGGGGTTAGAGACCCAGTACTTC
D: TRBD2; J: TRBJ2-1; size: NA; V: TRBV14; CDR3: CASSPRTSGSHEQFF; DNA: TGTGCCAGCAGCCCGCGGACTAGCGGGAGCCATGAGCAGTTCTTC
D: NA; J: TRBJ2-3; size: NA; V: TRBV12-3/TRBV12-4; CDR3: CASSLAAASTDTQYF; DNA: TGTGCCAGCAGTTTAGCGGCGGCTAGCACAGATACGCAGTATTTT
D: NA; J: TRBJ2-1; size: NA; V: TRBV6-5; CDR3: CASSYGVRGSEQFF; DNA: TGTGCCAGCAGTTACGGGGTAAGGGGTAGTGAGCAGTTCTTC
D: TRBD1; J: TRBJ2-4; size: NA; V: TRBV7-9; CDR3: CASSFTGGAGLDIQYF; DNA: TGTGCCAGCAGCTTCACAGGGGGCGCGGGGCTCGACATTCAGTACTTC
D: TRBD1; J: TRBJ1-2; size: NA; V: TRBV27; CDR3: CASSQGSGTGLYGYTF; DNA: TGTGCCAGCAGCCAAGGATCCGGGACAGGGCTCTATGGCTACACCTTC
D: NA; J: TRBJ1-3; size: NA; V: TRBV27; CDR3: CASSPQAYSGNTIYF; DNA: TGTGCCAGCAGTCCCCAGGCTTACTCTGGAAACACCATATATTTT
D: NA; J: TRBJ2-5; size: few; V: TRBV29-1; CDR3: CSVEEGDSRLSQETQYF; DNA: TGCAGCGTTGAAGAAGGGGACTCACGCCTCAGCCAAGAGACCCAGTACTTC
D: NA; J: TRBJ1-2; size: NA; V: TRBV6-5; CDR3: CASSYEQTYGYTF; DNA: TGTGCCAGCAGTTATGAGCAGACGTATGGCTACACCTTC
D: TRBD2; J: TRBJ2-5; size: NA; V: TRBV7-3; CDR3: CASSPGGPLETQYF; DNA: TGTGCCAGCAGCCCGGGGGGGCCCTTGGAGACCCAGTACTTC
D: NA; J: TRBJ2-5; size: few; V: TRBV6-5; CDR3: CASSSHFGVQETQYF; DNA: TGTGCCAGCAGTTCTCATTTCGGGGTCCAAGAGACCCAGTACTTC
D: NA; J: TRBJ2-2; size: many; V: TRBV11-2; CDR3: CASSTDRNTGELFF; DNA: TGTGCCAGCAGTACCGACAGAAACACCGGGGAGCTGTTTTTT
D: TRBD1; J: TRBJ1-1; size: few; V: TRBV7-9; CDR3: CASSPGQVGNTEAFF; DNA: TGTGCCAGCAGCCCAGGACAGGTGGGGAACACTGAAGCTTTCTTT
D: TRBD2; J: TRBJ2-1; size: NA; V: TRBV6-2/TRBV6-3; CDR3: CASGSGVSWEQFF; DNA: TGTGCCAGCGGTAGCGGGGTATCATGGGAGCAGTTCTTC